Listed here is a single T cell receptor beta chain. This sample was taken from a study of blood T cell repertoires in COVID-19. TCRdb's copy holds only in-frame clones and misses some; the assay was immunoSEQ multiplex PCR. Among a few hundred thousand clones listed, roughly 88% were seen once. Participant ages covered about 18 to 89 years across 20 to 25 US areas. Cohorts were assigned according to the clinical history that participants reported. Germline values: CDR1 KGHSH, CDR2 LQKENI. The CDR3 loop spans 14 amino acids. V lost 5 bases and J 10 bases, leaving 20 bases between the germline ends. The genes are TRBV18 and TRBJ1-1, with D maybe TRBD1 (5 bases). The receptor comes from a woman aged 40 to 49 with acute COVID-19. Sequencing used PBMCs or T cells enriched from blood (not recorded which). This CDR3 is CASSSDEGVVRAFF. CDR3 coding DNA: TGTGCCAGCTCATCTGACGAAGGGGTAGTTCGAGCTTTCTTT.